These 14 T cell receptor beta chains were sequenced from one sample in a study of blood T cells in healthy people across ages. Through a sample-barcoded 5' primer and a J-beta primer mix, a second PCR was run for 7 to 11 cycles. TCRdb recomputed calls from the 5' RACE reads with MiXCR, one row per CDR3 protein. The sample contains 850,000 to 950,000 distinct CDR3 sequences, roughly 26% of which appear only once. The specimen sequenced was blood. Source of these receptors: a woman older than 75 in good health.

With regard to this clonotype: A much larger clone sits a single nucleotide away, making a read error possible. The V and J genes are TRBV11-3 and TRBJ2-3; a weak D match, TRBD1 (6 bases). Germline V lookup: CDR1 SGHNT, CDR2 YENEEA. This CDR3 is 15 amino acids long. The CDR3 reads CANSLDMGAADTQYF. The CDR3 coding sequence is TGTGCCAACAGCTTAGACATGGGGGCGGCAGATACGCAGTATTTT.

This clonotype was picked up a small number of times. The chain has TRBV25-1 and TRBJ2-5, with 8 bases lining up with TRBD1. The CDR3 is 14 residues long. Germline loops: CDR1 MGHDK, CDR2 SYGVNS. V trimming: 4 bases; J trimming: 11 bases; junction bases outside the gene matches: 12. The DNA of the CDR3 is TGTGCCAGCAGTGCTTCAGGGGGCGGAAATGAGCAGTACTTC. Protein sequence: CASSASGGGNEQYF.

This clonotype came up once. V usage is TRBV6-1 and J usage is TRBJ2-7; D is possibly TRBD2 (5 bases). The V end lost 2 bases, the J end lost 6 bases, and 20 bases lay between the germline ends. Germline V CDR1 and CDR2: MNHNS, SASEGT. This CDR3 contains 16 residues. This chain's CDR3 is CASSESSPREVGEQYF. The DNA for the CDR3 is TGTGCCAGCAGTGAATCTAGCCCGAGAGAGGTTGGCGAGCAGTACTTC.

V gene TRBV20-1 combines with J gene TRBJ2-1; D not resolved. Germline lookup yields CDR1 DFQATT and CDR2 SNEGSKA (reference sequence). Trimming removed 7 bases at V and 0 bases at J, with 10 bases between. The CDR3 has 13 amino acids. CDR3 in DNA: TGCAGTGTCACGGTGAGCTCCTACAATGAGCAGTTCTTC. Translation gives CSVTVSSYNEQFF.

As to this clonotype: This may arise from a read error, as a much more abundant clone is one base away. The V call is TRBV6-2 or TRBV6-3, the J call TRBJ2-7, with a weak D call TRBD2 (5 bases). Between the trimmed V and J ends, which lost 0 bases and 12 bases, there was a span of 18 bases. The CDR3 totals 14 residues. The V gene's germline CDR1 is MNHEY and CDR2 SVGEGT. The CDR3 is CASSYSRLAETRYF. The DNA for the CDR3 is TGTGCCAGCAGTTACTCTCGCCTAGCTGAGACCCGGTACTTC.

This clonotype was seen a handful of times. CDR3 residues: CASMAQGISYNEQFF. The CDR3 DNA is TGTGCCAGCATGGCACAGGGAATTTCCTACAATGAGCAGTTCTTC. This chain links TRBV12-3 or TRBV12-4 with TRBJ2-1, with D possibly being TRBD1 (6 bases). This CDR3 is built from 15 residues. The ends were cut back, 7 bases at V and 1 base at J, with 14 bases in the middle.

Ten or more counts support this clonotype. The chain links TRBV7-2 to TRBJ2-5, with a tentative D call TRBD2 (5 bases). V shed 4 bases and J shed 5 bases, with 17 bases lying between them. Germline CDR1 reads SGHTA; CDR2 reads FQGNSA. CDR3 length: 15 residues. The CDR3 DNA is TGTGCCAGCAGCTACCAGGACGGGGTCGGTGAGACCCAGTACTTC. Residues: CASSYQDGVGETQYF.

This clonotype came up many times. The chain uses TRBV20-1 and TRBJ1-1; D might be TRBD1 (6 bases). The CDR3 loop spans 13 amino acids. CDR1 is DFQATT and CDR2 is SNEGSKA in the germline V gene (reference sequence). V was clipped by 6 bases and J by 5 bases, with 16 bases between them. This chain's CDR3 is CSARKGGGTEAFF. The CDR3 coding sequence is TGCAGTGCCAGAAAGGGGGGGGGGACTGAAGCTTTCTTT.

V and J are TRBV11-2 and TRBJ2-3; perhaps TRBD2 as D (6 bases). The V gene lost 1 base and the J gene lost 1 base, with 9 bases spanning the gap. This CDR3 spans 15 amino acids. Germline assignment: CDR1 SGHAT and CDR2 FQNNGV. The CDR3 bases are TGTGCCAGCAGCTTAGGGGACTTGGGCACAGATACGCAGTATTTT. Translating it yields CASSLGDLGTDTQYF. The full variable domain, completed using reference TRBV11-2 and TRBJ2-3, is EAGVAQSPRYKIIEKRQSVAFWCNPISGHATLYWYQQILGQGPKLLIQFQNNGVVDDSQLPKDRFSAERLKGVDSTLKIQPAKLEDSAVYLCASSLGDLGTDTQYFGPGTRLTVL.

Concerning this clonotype itself: One junction end disagrees with the germline gene, perhaps due to a read error. This chain connects TRBV7-2 to TRBJ2-5; 9 bases fit TRBD2. This CDR3 spans 14 amino acids. Germline assignment: CDR1 SGHTA and CDR2 FQGNSA. The CDR3 sequence: CAGSPAGGSNEQYF. Here the CDR3 DNA reads TGTGCCGGCAGCCCGGCGGGGGGGTCGAATGAGCAGTACTTC.

Worth noting for this clonotype: Possible read error: a much larger clone is one base away. This chain links TRBV5-6 with TRBJ1-6; D might be TRBD1 (5 bases). Germline CDR1 is SGHDT and CDR2 is YYEEEE. The CDR3 has 15 amino acids. CDR3 nucleotide sequence: TGTGCCAGCAGCTTCCAGGGTGTCTATAATTCACCCCCCCACTTT. It codes for CASSFQGVYNSPPHF.

This chain connects TRBV5-5 to TRBJ1-1; tentative D call: TRBD1 (5 bases). CDR3 length: 15 amino acids. Germline-derived CDR1 and CDR2 are SGHKS and YYEKEE (reference sequence). V was pared by 7 bases and J by 1 base, with 17 bases between. The CDR3, as DNA: TGTGCCAGCCGCGGGGGGAGGGGCCCGAACACTGAAGCTTTCTTT. It translates to CASRGGRGPNTEAFF.

This clonotype was recorded many times. The chain combines TRBV28 with TRBJ1-2, with 7 nucleotides matching TRBD1. After removal of 5 bases from V and 2 bases from J, the junction contained 5 bases not matched to a gene. CDR3 size: 14 residues. Germline lookup yields CDR1 MDHEN and CDR2 SYDVKM. CDR3 in amino acids: CASSQTGTNYGYTF. The DNA for the CDR3 is TGTGCCAGCAGTCAGACAGGGACCAACTATGGCTACACCTTC.

For this clonotype: A much larger clone differs from this one at a single base, so this may be a read error. This chain uses TRBV12-3 or TRBV12-4 with TRBJ2-1, with 8 bases aligning to TRBD2. The CDR3 runs to 13 residues. V lost 5 bases to trimming and J lost 5 bases; unmatched junction nucleotides: 2. This chain's CDR3 is CASSGTSHNEQFF. CDR3 nucleotide sequence: TGTGCCAGCAGTGGGACTAGTCACAATGAGCAGTTCTTC.